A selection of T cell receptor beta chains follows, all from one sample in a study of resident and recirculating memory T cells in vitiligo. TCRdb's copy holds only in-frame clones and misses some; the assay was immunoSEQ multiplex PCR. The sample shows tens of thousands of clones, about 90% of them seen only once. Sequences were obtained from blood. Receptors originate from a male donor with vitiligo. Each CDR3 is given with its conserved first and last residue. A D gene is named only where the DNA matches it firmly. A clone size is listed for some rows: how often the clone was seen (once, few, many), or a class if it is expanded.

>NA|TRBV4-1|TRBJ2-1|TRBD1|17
TGCGCCAGCAGCCAAGATGCCACCGGGACAGGTCCCAATGAGCAGTTCTTC
CASSQDATGTGPNEQFF
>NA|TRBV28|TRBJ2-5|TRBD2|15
TGTGCCAGCACCCCTAGCGGGGGGGGTCAAGAGACCCAGTACTTC
CASTPSGGGQETQYF
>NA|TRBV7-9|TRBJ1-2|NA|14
TGTGCCAGCAGCTTAGCGTGGACAGAAGGCGGCTACACCTTC
CASSLAWTEGGYTF
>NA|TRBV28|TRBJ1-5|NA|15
TGTGCCAGCAGTTTAATTTCAGGGGATCGTCAGCCCCAGCATTTT
CASSLISGDRQPQHF
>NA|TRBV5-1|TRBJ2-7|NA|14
TGCGCCAGCAGCTACAGGGCCCGGGGCGACGAGCAGTACTTC
CASSYRARGDEQYF
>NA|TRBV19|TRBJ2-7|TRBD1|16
TGTGCCAGTAGATACTCCTGGACAGGGGAGAACTACGAGCAGTACTTC
CASRYSWTGENYEQYF
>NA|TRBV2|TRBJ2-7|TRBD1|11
TGTGCCAGCAGTACAGGGGCCGAGCAGTACTTC
CASSTGAEQYF
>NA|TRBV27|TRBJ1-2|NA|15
TGTGCCAGCAGTTTAACCTGGAGCCGGTACTATGGCTACACCTTC
CASSLTWSRYYGYTF
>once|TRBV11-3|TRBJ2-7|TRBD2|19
TGTGCCAGCAGCTTAGAAGCCTCGCTAGCGGGAGGACCAGTTTACGAGCAGTACTTC
CASSLEASLAGGPVYEQYF
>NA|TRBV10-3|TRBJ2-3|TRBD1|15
TGTGCCATCAGTGTGGACAGGGGCGACACAGATACGCAGTATTTT
CAISVDRGDTDTQYF
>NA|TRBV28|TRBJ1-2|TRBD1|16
TGTGCCAGCAGTTCGGGTTACCTGACAGGGGGGTATGGCTACACCTTC
CASSSGYLTGGYGYTF
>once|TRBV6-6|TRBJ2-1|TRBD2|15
TGTGCCAGCAGTCCTCTAGCGGGAGGCTACAATGAGCAGTTCTTC
CASSPLAGGYNEQFF
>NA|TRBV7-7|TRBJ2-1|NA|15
TGTGCCAGCAGCTTAGGCGAGAGCTCCTACAATGAGCAGTTCTTC
CASSLGESSYNEQFF
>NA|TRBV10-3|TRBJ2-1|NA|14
TGTGCCATCACCGACTGGAGCTCCTACAATGAGCAGTTCTTC
CAITDWSSYNEQFF
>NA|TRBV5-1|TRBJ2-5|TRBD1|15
TGCGCCAGCAGCTTGGTTGGGACAGGAAAAGAGACCCAGTACTTC
CASSLVGTGKETQYF
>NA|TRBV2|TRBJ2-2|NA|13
TGTGCCAGGGGGACAACGAACACCGGGGAGCTGTTTTTT
CARGTTNTGELFF
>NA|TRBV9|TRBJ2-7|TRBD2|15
TGTGCCAGCAGCCTCGGGGGACTAGAGTTTGACGAGCAGTACTTC
CASSLGGLEFDEQYF
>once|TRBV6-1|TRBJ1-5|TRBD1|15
TGTGCCAGCAGTGAAATGGGACAGGGGGGCCAGCCCCAGCATTTT
CASSEMGQGGQPQHF
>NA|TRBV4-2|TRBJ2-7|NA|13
TGTGCCAGCAGCCAGTCCAGCTCCTACGAGCAGTACTTC
CASSQSSSYEQYF
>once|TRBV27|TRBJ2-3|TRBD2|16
TGTGCCAGCAGGGGACTAGCGGGAGGGCCGGGGGATACGCAGTATTTT
CASRGLAGGPGDTQYF
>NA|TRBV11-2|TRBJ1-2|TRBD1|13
TGTGCCAGCAGCCCCGGACAGGGGTATGGCTACACCTTC
CASSPGQGYGYTF
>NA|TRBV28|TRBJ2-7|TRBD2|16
TGTGCCAGCAGTTTACCCCCTAGCGGGGCGTCCTACGAGCAGTACTTC
CASSLPPSGASYEQYF
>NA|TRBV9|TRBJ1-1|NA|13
TGTGCCAGCAGCCCCCTCCCGAACACTGAAGCTTTCTTT
CASSPLPNTEAFF
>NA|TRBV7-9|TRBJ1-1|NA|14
TGTGCCAGCAGCTCCGTCAACCGGGACACTGAAGCTTTCTTT
CASSSVNRDTEAFF
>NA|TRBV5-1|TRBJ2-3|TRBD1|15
TGCGCCAGCAGCTTGCCGACAGGGCGCACAGATACGCAGTATTTT
CASSLPTGRTDTQYF
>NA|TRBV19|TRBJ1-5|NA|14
TGTGCCAGTAGTATAACAGGGTCCGGTCAGCCCCAGCATTTT
CASSITGSGQPQHF
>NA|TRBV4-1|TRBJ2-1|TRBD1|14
TGCGCCAGCAGCCACAGGGGGCAATACAATGAGCAGTTCTTC
CASSHRGQYNEQFF
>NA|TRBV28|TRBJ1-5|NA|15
TGTGCCAGCAGTTTACGGTGGGCAGGGCGGCAGCCCCAGCATTTT
CASSLRWAGRQPQHF
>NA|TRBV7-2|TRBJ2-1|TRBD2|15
TGTGCCAGCGGCCCCCCGGGGCTAGCGGGCAATGAGCAGTTCTTC
CASGPPGLAGNEQFF
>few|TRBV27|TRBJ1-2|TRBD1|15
TGTGCCAGCAGTCCCCGGACAGGGGCCGCGAAGGGCTACACCTTC
CASSPRTGAAKGYTF
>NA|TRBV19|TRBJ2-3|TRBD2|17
TGTGCCAGTAGTGTTGGACTAGCGGGCTCTAGCACAGATACGCAGTATTTT
CASSVGLAGSSTDTQYF
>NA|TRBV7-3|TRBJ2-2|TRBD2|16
TGTGCCAGCAGCTCCCGGACTAGCGGGAGGGGGGGGGAGCTGTTTTTT
CASSSRTSGRGGELFF
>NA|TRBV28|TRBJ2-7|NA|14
TGTGCCAGCAGCCGAAGCGGTATCTCCTACGAGCAGTACTTC
CASSRSGISYEQYF
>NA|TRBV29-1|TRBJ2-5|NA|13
TGCAGCGGTGAGGATCGGGATTGGGAGACCCAGTACTTC
CSGEDRDWETQYF
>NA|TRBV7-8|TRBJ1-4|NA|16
TGTGCCAGCAGCGCAAAACAGGGAAGGGGAAATGAAAAACTGTTTTTT
CASSAKQGRGNEKLFF
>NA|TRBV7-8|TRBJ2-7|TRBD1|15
TGTGCCAGCAGCTTAGCGGACAGGGCGATCTACGAGCAGTACTTC
CASSLADRAIYEQYF
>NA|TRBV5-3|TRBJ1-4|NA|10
TGTGCCAGAAGAGCCCTGAAACTGTTTTTT
CARRALKLFF
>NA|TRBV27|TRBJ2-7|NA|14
TGTGCCAGCAGTTATGGAGGCCTAATGGCCGAGCAGTACTTC
CASSYGGLMAEQYF
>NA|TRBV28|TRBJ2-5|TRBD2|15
TGTGCCAGCAGCCAAGGGCTAGCGGGAGGGAAGACCCAGTACTTC
CASSQGLAGGKTQYF
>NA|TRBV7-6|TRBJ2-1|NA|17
TGTGCCAGCAGCTTAGCGCTAAGGCGGGGGCCCTACAATGAGCAGTTCTTC
CASSLALRRGPYNEQFF
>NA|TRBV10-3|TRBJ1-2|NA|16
TGTGCCATCAGTGAGTACCCATATCAGACACCCTATGGCTACACCTTC
CAISEYPYQTPYGYTF
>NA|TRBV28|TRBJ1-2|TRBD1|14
TGTGCCAGCAGTCGGGACAGGAGGACGTATGGCTACACCTTC
CASSRDRRTYGYTF
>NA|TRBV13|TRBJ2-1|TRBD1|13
TGTGCTATGGGACAGGGGGCGAGGAATGAGCAGTTCTTC
CAMGQGARNEQFF
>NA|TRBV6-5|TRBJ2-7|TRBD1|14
TGTGCCAGCAGTTCCCGGGACAGGGGGCTCGAGCAGTACTTC
CASSSRDRGLEQYF